Listed here are 14 T cell receptor beta chains from one sample, sequenced in a study of molecular identifiers for immune sequencing clone quantification. TCRdb re-called the PCR reads through MiXCR, storing one row per CDR3 protein. The sample lists hundreds of thousands of distinct CDR3 sequences; about 20% were seen once. The source material was naive CD8+ T cells from blood, with Jurkat cell RNA spiked in. Sample subset: FACS-sorted CD8+CD4-CCR7+CD45RA+ naive T cells. These TCRs come from a human donor in good health. Some libraries in this study had Jurkat cell RNA spiked in.

This clonotype was recorded many times. The chain couples TRBV28 to TRBJ1-4; 9 positions match TRBD1. Trimming cost V 7 bases and J 8 bases; bases outside gene matches: 8. The germline V gene encodes CDR1 MDHEN and CDR2 SYDVKM. The CDR3 consists of 14 residues. The CDR3 protein is CASTQQGAGEKLFF. Written as DNA, the CDR3 is TGTGCCAGCACCCAACAGGGGGCTGGCGAAAAACTGTTTTTT. The complete variable domain, with remaining parts taken from reference TRBV28 and TRBJ1-4, reads DVKVTQSSRYLVKRTGEKVFLECVQDMDHENMFWYRQDPGLGLRLIYFSYDVKMKEKGDIPEGYSVSREKKERFSLILESASTNQTSMYLCASTQQGAGEKLFFGSGTQLSVL.

This clonotype came up many times. This chain connects TRBV5-4 to TRBJ2-7, with 11 bases matching TRBD2. V lost 4 bases and J lost 1; bases outside the gene matches: 4. The CDR3 runs 15 residues. Per the germline V gene, CDR1 is SGHNT and CDR2 is YYREEE (reference sequence). CDR3 sequence reads: CASSSTSGSSYEQYF. Written as DNA, the CDR3 is TGTGCCAGCAGCAGTACTAGCGGGAGTTCCTACGAGCAGTACTTC.

This clonotype was seen at least ten times. Because the CDR3 is missing its conserved closing phenylalanine or tryptophan, this is likely a read error. Because the CDR3's place on the DNA is in doubt, the DNA is left out and the CDR3 is given as listed by TCRdb. The V and J genes are TRBV5-8 and TRBJ2-4; TRBD1 reflects the table's D call only, with no check against the DNA. The CDR3 has 12 amino acids, counting both end residues. Germline lookup yields CDR1 SGHTS and CDR2 YDEGEE. The CDR3 region is CASSLAGTGSWG.

Worth noting for this clonotype: This may come from a read error, since a much larger clone is one base off. V gene TRBV27 combines with J gene TRBJ2-5; unclear D gene. V lost 5 bases and J lost 0, with 7 bases in between. The CDR3 has 13 amino acids. Germline CDR1 MNHEY, CDR2 SMNVEV (reference sequence). CDR3: CASSPTYQETQYF. The CDR3 DNA is TGTGCCAGCAGTCCCACATACCAAGAGACCCAGTACTTC.

Ten or more counts support this clonotype. The chain couples TRBV12-3 or TRBV12-4 to TRBJ2-5, with 11 positions matching TRBD2. The CDR3 consists of 15 residues. V gave up 5 bases and J gave up 0 bases; unmatched junction bases: 2. The CDR3 spells CASSPSGGYQETQYF. CDR3 nucleotides: TGTGCCAGCAGTCCTAGCGGGGGGTACCAAGAGACCCAGTACTTC.

V and J are TRBV11-2 and TRBJ2-7, with D possibly being TRBD1 or TRBD2 (5 bases each). The CDR3 extends over 15 amino acids. Germline V CDR1 and CDR2: SGHAT, FQNNGV. Between the trimmed V and J ends, which lost 5 bases and 0 bases, there was a span of 14 bases. DNA of the CDR3: TGTGCCAGCAGCCCCGGGACGGACCTCTCCTACGAGCAGTACTTC. This sequence encodes CASSPGTDLSYEQYF.

In this sample, this clonotype turned up a few times. Just one base apart from a much larger clone, this may be a read error. The rearrangement uses TRBV28 and TRBJ2-7; 7 bases align to TRBD1. Germline V gene lookup returns CDR1 MDHEN and CDR2 SYDVKM. Unmatched junction bases numbered 7, after V lost 2 bases and J lost 6 bases. The CDR3 totals 14 residues. The DNA of the CDR3 is TGTGCCAGCAGTTTACGACAGGGCATCTGCGAGCAGTACTTC. Protein: CASSLRQGICEQYF.

This clonotype was observed at least ten times. This chain uses TRBV19 with TRBJ1-2; TRBD1 agrees at 8 bases. The CDR3 contains 14 residues. The trim removed 3 bases at V and 7 bases at J, leaving 7 bases unmatched. Germline values: CDR1 LNHDA, CDR2 SQIVND (reference sequence). The CDR3 spells CASSMGRGLSGYTF. The CDR3 nucleotides read TGTGCCAGTAGTATGGGCAGGGGGCTTTCTGGCTACACCTTC.

Only a few counts were recorded for this clonotype. This chain links TRBV18 with TRBJ2-7, with 8 bases fitting TRBD2. CDR3 length: 16 residues. Germline lookup yields CDR1 KGHSH and CDR2 LQKENI. V trimming: 3 bases; J trimming: 3 bases; junction bases outside the gene matches: 10. CDR3 in amino acids: CASSPTGTSMFYEQYF. Written as DNA, the CDR3 is TGTGCCAGCTCACCGACCGGGACTAGTATGTTCTACGAGCAGTACTTC.

The CDR3 sequence: CASRLTDGQYF. Written as DNA, the CDR3 is TGTGCCAGCAGACTAACCGACGGGCAGTACTTC. The gene calls are TRBV12-3 or TRBV12-4 and TRBJ2-7, with no clear D. The CDR3 is made up of 11 amino acids. V was pared by 6 bases and J by 9 bases, with 12 bases between.

Points on this clonotype: Without the conserved terminal phenylalanine or tryptophan, this CDR3 likely stems from a read error. The DNA is omitted, as the CDR3 cannot be located on it reliably, and the CDR3 follows TCRdb's listing. The rearrangement uses TRBV6-2 or TRBV6-3 and TRBJ1-2; the listed D gene, TRBD1, was not tested against the DNA. Germline CDR1 and CDR2: MNHEY and SVGEGT. The CDR3 is made up of 11 amino acids, end residues included. CDR3: CASSPGQGVSS.

This clonotype was detected a few times. The chain combines TRBV6-2 or TRBV6-3 with TRBJ2-1; 7 positions agree with TRBD2. This CDR3 contains 17 residues. Trimming removed 1 base from V and 7 bases from J; junction bases left unmatched: 13. Germline V CDR1 and CDR2: MNHEY, SVGEGT. CDR3 region: CASSYYVAGVLMNEQFF. CDR3 DNA sequence: TGTGCCAGCAGTTACTATGTAGCGGGCGTCCTAATGAATGAGCAGTTCTTC.

Notes on this clonotype: One base away lies a much larger clone, so this may be a sequencing read error. The CDR3, as DNA: TGCGCCAGCAGCCAAGTGCAGGGGGTCTACGAGCAGTACTTC. The encoded protein is CASSQVQGVYEQYF. The chain links TRBV4-3 to TRBJ2-7; 7 bases agree with TRBD1. Trimming cost V 1 base and J 3 bases; bases outside gene matches: 3. The CDR3 loop spans 14 amino acids. Germline CDR1 and CDR2: LGHNA and YSLEER.

This chain links TRBV7-3 with TRBJ2-4; 9 bases are a match to TRBD1. Germline loops: CDR1 SGHTA, CDR2 FQGTGA. V dropped 11 bases and J dropped 10; count of bases not matched to a gene: 15. The CDR3 runs to 14 residues. DNA of the CDR3: TGTGCCCCACCCACCGGGACAGGGTATTCTATTCAGTACTTC. This codes for CAPPTGTGYSIQYF.